Shown below are 24 T cell receptor beta chains from a single sample sequenced in a study of blood T cell repertoires in COVID-19. Assay used: immunoSEQ multiplex PCR; TCRdb lists only in-frame clones, some missing. The sample consists of approximately 200,000 clones, roughly 80% of them appearing once. Sequences were obtained from PBMCs or T cells enriched from blood (not recorded which). These receptors were obtained from a man aged 40-50 years who had recovered from COVID-19.

V usage is TRBV6-5 and J usage is TRBJ2-7, with D possibly being TRBD2 (5 bases). CDR3 length equals 15 residues. Germline CDR1 and CDR2: MNHEY and SVGAGI. Trimming left V 5 bases short and J 2 bases short, with 16 bases between. The CDR3 loop is CASSPLDSVTYEQYF. The CDR3 DNA follows: TGTGCCAGCAGTCCCCTGGACTCCGTTACCTACGAGCAGTACTTC.

The rearrangement uses TRBV3-1 (or the pseudogene TRBV3-2) and TRBJ1-2; 7 bases match TRBD1. The germline V gene encodes CDR1 LGHDT and CDR2 YNNKEL (reference sequence). The CDR3 has 15 amino acids. Trimming cost V 0 bases and J 6 bases; bases outside gene matches: 7. DNA of the CDR3: TGTGCCAGCAGCCAAGAGGCCCCCAGGGGGAATGGCTACACCTTC. This codes for CASSQEAPRGNGYTF.

The chain uses TRBV19 and TRBJ1-5; D unclear. Germline CDR1 is LNHDA and CDR2 is SQIVND (reference sequence). This CDR3 has 15 amino acids. V lost 6 bases and J 3 bases, leaving 15 bases between the germline ends. For the CDR3, the DNA is TGTGCCAGTAGAGGTGGATCCGGGGTCAATCAGCCCCAGCATTTT. Protein: CASRGGSGVNQPQHF.

The V call is TRBV28, the J call TRBJ1-1, with D perhaps TRBD1 (5 bases). Trimming removed 7 bases from V and 7 bases from J, with 13 bases in between. CDR1 and CDR2 (germline): MDHEN, SYDVKM. This CDR3 spans 12 amino acids. The CDR3 nucleotides are TGTGCCAGCACTCTAGGGGCTCTTGAAGCTTTCTTT. As protein: CASTLGALEAFF. The full variable domain, its missing parts supplied by reference TRBV28 and TRBJ1-1, is DVKVTQSSRYLVKRTGEKVFLECVQDMDHENMFWYRQDPGLGLRLIYFSYDVKMKEKGDIPEGYSVSREKKERFSLILESASTNQTSMYLCASTLGALEAFFGQGTRLTVV.

The V gene is TRBV5-1, the J gene TRBJ2-3; 8 bases line up with TRBD2. The V gene's germline CDR1 is SGHRS and CDR2 YFSETQ. The CDR3 totals 15 residues. J lost 4 bases, V lost 5 bases, and 9 bases had no gene match. The CDR3 reads CASSQGLVNSDTQYF. DNA of the CDR3: TGCGCCAGCAGTCAGGGACTAGTAAATTCAGATACGCAGTATTTT.

The rearrangement joins TRBV30 to TRBJ2-2; D unclear. In germline, CDR1 is GTSNPN, CDR2 SVGIG (reference sequence). The CDR3 totals 14 residues. V was shortened by 0 bases and J by 5 bases, with 10 bases between the two germline ends. The DNA for the CDR3 is TGTGCCTGGAGTGTAATTCCCCTGACCGGGGAGCTGTTTTTT. Translation: CAWSVIPLTGELFF.

The rearrangement joins TRBV6-5 to TRBJ1-2; D remains unclear. The CDR3 contains 11 residues. Germline V CDR1 and CDR2: MNHEY, SVGAGI. With 6 bases removed from V and 1 base from J, the gap between germline ends came to 3 bases. The CDR3 protein is CASSINYGYTF. Written as DNA, the CDR3 is TGTGCCAGCAGCATTAACTATGGCTACACCTTC.

The chain is built from TRBV7-2 and TRBJ2-5; 8 nucleotides align to TRBD2. Germline CDR1 is SGHTA and CDR2 is FQGNSA. CDR3 length equals 15 residues. V was pared by 2 bases and J by 9 bases, with 11 bases of the junction left unmatched. The CDR3 nucleotides are TGTGCCAGCAGCTTAAGCCCTAGCGGGTGGGGAGCCCAGTACTTC. This codes for CASSLSPSGWGAQYF.

The chain is built from TRBV5-4 and TRBJ2-5; a weak D match, TRBD2 (6 bases). Germline loops: CDR1 SGHNT, CDR2 YYREEE (reference sequence). V lost 2 bases to trimming and J lost 1 base, with 9 bases between them. This CDR3 has 14 amino acids. The CDR3 DNA is TGTGCCAGCAGCTTCGGAGGGTCCCAAGAGACCCAGTACTTC. It specifies CASSFGGSQETQYF.

This chain links TRBV9 with TRBJ1-2; 8 nucleotides align to TRBD1. The germline V gene encodes CDR1 SGDLS and CDR2 YYNGEE. V dropped 4 bases and J dropped 6; count of bases not matched to a gene: 8. The CDR3 sequence is 14 residues long. This CDR3 is CASSSSSGGHGYTF. The DNA for the CDR3 is TGTGCCAGCAGCTCCAGCTCAGGGGGCCATGGCTACACCTTC.

V usage is TRBV5-4 and J usage is TRBJ1-2; TRBD1 matches at 7 bases. Germline CDR1 reads SGHNT; CDR2 reads YYREEE (reference sequence). Losses at the gene ends were 4 bases for V and 3 bases for J; bases not matched to a gene: 9. This CDR3 has 15 amino acids. Written as DNA, the CDR3 is TGTGCCAGCAGCCCCCAACAGGGGACTGACTATGGCTACACCTTC. Residues: CASSPQQGTDYGYTF.

Only one count was recorded for this clone. The chain has TRBV11-2 and TRBJ1-2; TRBD1 agrees at 9 bases. Germline CDR1 reads SGHAT; CDR2 reads FQNNGV. The V and J ends lost 4 bases and 0 bases, in that order; junction bases with no gene match: 6. The CDR3 extends over 16 amino acids. Written as DNA, the CDR3 is TGTGCCAGCAGCTCTGACAGGGGGAAGGCTAACTATGGCTACACCTTC. Protein: CASSSDRGKANYGYTF. The full variable domain, rest sourced from reference TRBV11-2 and TRBJ1-2, is EAGVAQSPRYKIIEKRQSVAFWCNPISGHATLYWYQQILGQGPKLLIQFQNNGVVDDSQLPKDRFSAERLKGVDSTLKIQPAKLEDSAVYLCASSSDRGKANYGYTFGSGTRLTVV.

The chain couples TRBV3-1 (or the pseudogene TRBV3-2) to TRBJ1-3, with no clear D. CDR1 is LGHDT, CDR2 YNNKEL, per germline (reference sequence). The CDR3 length is 13 residues. The V gene lost 1 base and the J gene lost 8 bases, with 9 bases spanning the gap. DNA for the CDR3: TGTGCCAGCAGCCAAGTGTTATCGGACACCATATATTTT. Residues: CASSQVLSDTIYF.

Many counts were recorded for this clone. The rearrangement joins TRBV10-3 to TRBJ2-5, with 7 nucleotides matching TRBD2. V was pared by 10 bases and J by 2 bases, with 7 bases of the junction left unmatched. CDR1 ENHRY and CDR2 SYGVKD come from the germline V gene. The CDR3 is 13 amino acids. The CDR3 is CATRAGPQETQYF. Written as DNA, the CDR3 is TGTGCCACTAGAGCGGGGCCGCAAGAGACCCAGTACTTC.

The J gene is TRBJ1-4, the V gene TRBV28; TRBD1 might be the D (5 bases). Germline V gene sequence: CDR1 MDHEN, CDR2 SYDVKM. There are 15 residues in the CDR3. V shed 6 bases and J shed 7 bases, with 18 bases lying between them. The CDR3 is CASSPPGGEVEKLFF. As DNA, the CDR3 is TGTGCCAGCAGCCCCCCGGGGGGGGAAGTTGAAAAACTGTTTTTT.

The CDR3 protein is CAWRREAGNTIYF. The DNA for the CDR3 is TGTGCCTGGCGCAGGGAGGCTGGAAACACCATATATTTT. The rearrangement links TRBV16 to TRBJ1-3, with D perhaps matching TRBD1 (5 bases). CDR1 is KGHSY, CDR2 FQNENV, per germline. V lost 11 bases to trimming and J lost 2 bases, with 13 bases between them. CDR3 length: 13 residues.

V usage is TRBV6-5 and J usage is TRBJ1-1, with TRBD1 identical over 9 bases. CDR1 and CDR2 from the germline V gene are MNHEY and SVGAGI. The CDR3 runs to 15 residues. With 5 bases clipped from V and 2 bases from J, the junction kept 6 bases outside the gene matches. CDR3 DNA sequence: TGTGCCAGCAGTACCGGGACAGGGCCTAACACTGAAGCTTTCTTT. It is translated as CASSTGTGPNTEAFF.

The rearrangement uses TRBV29-1 and TRBJ2-7; D perhaps matches TRBD1 (6 bases). The ends were cut back, 4 bases at V and 3 bases at J, with 7 bases in the middle. The CDR3 is 11 amino acids. Germline lookup yields CDR1 SQVTM and CDR2 ANQGSEA. CDR3 loop: CSVARGYEQYF. CDR3 DNA sequence: TGCAGCGTTGCCAGGGGCTACGAGCAGTACTTC.

This rearrangement joins TRBV4-3 to TRBJ2-2, with TRBD2 as a possible D gene (6 bases). Germline V CDR1 and CDR2: LGHNA, YSLEER. The CDR3 extends over 15 amino acids. Trimming took 4 bases from V and 2 from J, leaving 11 bases between them. The CDR3 is CASSPGLKNTGELFF. The CDR3 DNA reads as TGCGCCAGCAGCCCGGGACTGAAAAACACCGGGGAGCTGTTTTTT.

The chain uses TRBV7-2 and TRBJ1-2; TRBD1 matches 7 bases. V gave up 5 bases and J gave up 0 bases; unmatched junction bases: 3. Germline lookup yields CDR1 SGHTA and CDR2 FQGNSA. The CDR3 covers 14 residues. The CDR3 region has the DNA TGTGCCAGCAGCCCCGACAGGGCTAACTATGGCTACACCTTC. Its translation is CASSPDRANYGYTF.

V usage is TRBV7-3 and J usage is TRBJ2-5; D remains unclear. Trimming left V 6 bases short and J 4 bases short, with 12 bases between. The CDR3 has 13 amino acids. The germline V gene has CDR1 SGHTA and CDR2 FQGTGA. The DNA of the CDR3 is TGTGCCAGCAGTCGTGGAGTATCAGAGACCCAGTACTTC. Residues: CASSRGVSETQYF. The full variable domain, rest sourced from reference TRBV7-3 and TRBJ2-5, is GAGVSQTPSNKVTEKGKYVELRCDPISGHTALYWYRQSLGQGPEFLIYFQGTGAADDSGLPNDRFFAVRPEGSVSTLKIQRTERGDSAVYLCASSRGVSETQYFGPGTRLLVL.

The gene calls are TRBV7-6 and TRBJ1-3; the D is unclear. The germline CDR1 and CDR2 sequences are SGHVS and FNYEAQ. V was pared by 4 bases and J by 1 base, with 17 bases between. The CDR3 contains 17 residues. CDR3 protein: CASSSSGGIGSGNTIYF. The CDR3 nucleotides read TGTGCCAGCAGCTCCTCGGGAGGGATAGGTTCTGGAAACACCATATATTTT.

The chain is built from TRBV18 and TRBJ2-5; 7 bases are a match to TRBD2. V lost 0 bases to trimming and J lost 5 bases; unmatched junction nucleotides: 3. CDR1 and CDR2 (germline): KGHSH, LQKENI. The CDR3 consists of 14 residues. DNA of the CDR3: TGTGCCAGCTCACCACCGAGGGGAGGGGAGACCCAGTACTTC. Translating it yields CASSPPRGGETQYF.

This rearrangement joins TRBV28 to TRBJ1-1; 11 positions match TRBD1. The V and J ends lost 4 bases and 11 bases, in that order; junction bases with no gene match: 3. Germline loops: CDR1 MDHEN, CDR2 SYDVKM. The CDR3 is 12 residues long. CDR3 DNA sequence: TGTGCCAGCAGTTGGACAGGGGGCAAGGCTTTCTTT. Amino acids: CASSWTGGKAFF.